Listed below are T cell receptor beta chains from one sample, sequenced in a study of graft-versus-host responses after intestinal transplantation. Method: immunoSEQ multiplex PCR; TCRdb's copy keeps in-frame clones and lacks some. The sample holds approximately 130,000 clones; about 92% are singletons and the top ten take around 0.15%. No cognate antigen is known for these TCRs. The sequencing used unstimulated CD4+ T cells sorted from spleen or lymph node cells, collected before intestinal transplant. The receptors come from a human donor who received an intestinal transplant. Both conserved end residues are part of each CDR3. D genes are given only for firm matches. Clone sizes are given selectively: once, few, many, or a class where the clone is expanded.

>.|TRBJ2-7|TRBV7-2|.
TGTGCCAGCAGCTTGGACCACTACGAGCAGTACTTC
CASSLDHYEQYF
>TRBD1|TRBJ1-6|TRBV27|.
TGTGCCAGCAGTCGGGACAGGAGAATTGGCTCACCCCTCCACTTT
CASSRDRRIGSPLHF
>.|TRBJ1-4|TRBV9|.
TGTGCCAGCAGCGTGGCGACGGCCAGAGGTGAAAAACTGTTTTTT
CASSVATARGEKLFF
>TRBD1|TRBJ2-1|TRBV5-1|.
TGCGCCAGCAGCTTGGAGGGGACAGGGCTCAATGAGCAGTTCTTC
CASSLEGTGLNEQFF
>TRBD2|TRBJ2-3|TRBV5-4|once
TGTGCCAGCAGCCTAGCGGGGGAGACAGATACGCAGTATTTT
CASSLAGETDTQYF
>.|TRBJ1-5|TRBV13|.
TGTGCCAGCAGCTTATTAGATCAGCCCCAGCATTTT
CASSLLDQPQHF
>TRBD2|TRBJ2-3|TRBV19|.
TGTGCCAGTGGAACACTAGGGACTAGTCTTACGCAGTATTTT
CASGTLGTSLTQYF
>.|TRBJ1-2|TRBV7-9|.
TGTGCCAGCAGCTTAGGGGTGGCGGTTGGCTACACCTTC
CASSLGVAVGYTF
>.|TRBJ2-5|TRBV30|once
TGTGCCTGGAGGGGGGTTGATGTTAAGACTCAAGAGACCCAGTACTTC
CAWRGVDVKTQETQYF
>.|TRBJ2-1|TRBV10-1|.
TGCGCCAGCAGTGAGTCCAGTGGGTACAATGAGCAGTTCTTC
CASSESSGYNEQFF
>TRBD2|TRBJ2-7|TRBV2|.
TGTGCCAGCAGTAAGGGACTAGCGGTCACCGAGCAGTACTTC
CASSKGLAVTEQYF
>.|TRBJ1-4|TRBV5-1|.
TGCGCCAGCAGCTTGGCCGGTCAGGCAAGTGAAAAACTGTTTTTT
CASSLAGQASEKLFF
>.|TRBJ2-6|TRBV5-1|.
TGCGCCAGCAGCTTGGAGGGATATGGGGCCAACGTCCTGACTTTC
CASSLEGYGANVLTF
>TRBD1|TRBJ1-6|TRBV30|.
TGTGCCTGGAGTGTACAGGGGGCCTGGGGATATGATTCACCCCTCCACTTT
CAWSVQGAWGYDSPLHF
>TRBD2|TRBJ2-3|TRBV19|.
TGTGCCAGTAGTAGAGGGCTAGCGGAAAGCACAGATACGCAGTATTTT
CASSRGLAESTDTQYF
>.|TRBJ1-5|TRBV6-1|.
TGTGCCAGCAGTGTTCGGGGAAGGGGGCAGCCCCAGCATTTT
CASSVRGRGQPQHF
>TRBD2|TRBJ2-5|TRBV7-8|.
TGTGCCAGCAGCCGGAGCGGGGGGCGGGGAGAGACCCAGTACTTC
CASSRSGGRGETQYF
>TRBD2|TRBJ2-1|TRBV25-1|.
TGTGCCAGCAGTGAATCGGGGGGTTCTGGAAATGAGCAGTTCTTC
CASSESGGSGNEQFF
>.|TRBJ2-1|TRBV18|.
TGTGCCAGCTCCTTAAGAGGGAGCAACAATGAGCAGTTCTTC
CASSLRGSNNEQFF
>.|TRBJ1-1|TRBV18|.
TGTGCCAGCTCACTGAATGACGGGACGAACACTGAAGCTTTCTTT
CASSLNDGTNTEAFF
>.|TRBJ2-7|TRBV1|.
TGCACCAGCAGCCAAGAGGCCGACGCGCTCGAGCAGTACTTC
CTSSQEADALEQYF
>.|TRBJ1-1|TRBV6-5|.
TGTGCCAGCAGTATAACAGAAAACACTGAAGCTTTCTTT
CASSITENTEAFF
>TRBD1|TRBJ1-1|TRBV10-1|.
TGCGCCAGCAGTGCTATGCGTAGGACAGGTGGGGACACTGAAGCTTTCTTT
CASSAMRRTGGDTEAFF
>TRBD1|TRBJ1-3|TRBV5-6|.
TGTGCCAGCAGCTCCGACAGGGGCGAATATCCTGGAAACACCATATATTTT
CASSSDRGEYPGNTIYF
>.|TRBJ2-4|TRBV9|.
TGTGCCAGCAGCGTAGGGGTTGGACAGCTAAACATTCAGTACTTC
CASSVGVGQLNIQYF
>.|TRBJ1-3|TRBV2|.
TGTGCCAGCAGTGCGGAGATTACTGGAAACACCATATATTTT
CASSAEITGNTIYF
>.|TRBJ1-3|TRBV19|few
TGTGCCGTACAGCCACTCTCTTCTGGAAACACCATATATTTT
CAVQPLSSGNTIYF
>.|TRBJ2-3|TRBV6-1|.
TGTGCCAGCAGCCTACGGGGAAGCACAGATACGCAGTATTTT
CASSLRGSTDTQYF
>TRBD2|TRBJ2-1|TRBV5-1|.
TGCGCCAGCAGCCCCCGGATAGCGGGGGGGCCCTCCTACAATGAGCAGTTCTTC
CASSPRIAGGPSYNEQFF
>.|TRBJ2-1|TRBV6-5|.
TGTGCCAGCGCTGGCGCGGGGAATGAGCAGTTCTTC
CASAGAGNEQFF
>TRBD1|TRBJ2-7|TRBV6-1|.
TGTGCCAGCAGGGCCGGGACAGTCTACGAGCAGTACTTC
CASRAGTVYEQYF